These 29 T cell receptor beta chains originate from one sample sequenced in a study of T cell responses to AZD1222 COVID-19 vaccine. The method was immunoSEQ multiplex PCR; TCRdb's version includes in-frame clones alone and lacks a portion of them. The table shows roughly 140,000 clones, with 92% occurring only once. This specimen consisted of peripheral blood, obtained 28 days after the second AZD1222 dose. The receptors here all came from an adult who received the AZD1222 COVID-19 vaccine.

This chain connects TRBV10-2 to TRBJ1-6; 11 nucleotides agree with TRBD1. This CDR3 comprises 16 residues. Germline V gene sequence: CDR1 WSHSY, CDR2 SAAADI. V shed 5 bases, J shed 10 bases, and the junction held 10 bases outside the gene matches. The CDR3 protein is CASSPPGDRGESPLHF. The DNA for the CDR3 is TGCGCCAGCAGTCCTCCTGGGGACAGGGGGGAGTCACCCCTCCACTTT.

The rearrangement joins TRBV11-2 to TRBJ2-3, with D perhaps TRBD2 (6 bases). This CDR3 contains 13 residues. In germline, CDR1 is SGHAT, CDR2 FQNNGV. Between the trimmed V and J ends, which lost 3 bases and 6 bases, there was a span of 10 bases. The CDR3 region has the DNA TGTGCCAGCAGCTTTGGAGGGGATGATACGCAGTATTTT. Protein product: CASSFGGDDTQYF.

The rearrangement links TRBV5-1 to TRBJ2-7, with D uncertain. With 1 base removed from V and 2 bases from J, the gap between germline ends came to 7 bases. This CDR3 spans 13 amino acids. CDR1 and CDR2 (germline): SGHRS, YFSETQ. The CDR3 loop is CASSLQPTYEQYF. The CDR3 bases are TGCGCCAGCAGCTTGCAGCCAACCTACGAGCAGTACTTC. The whole variable domain, filled in from reference TRBV5-1 and TRBJ2-7, reads KAGVTQTPRYLIKTRGQQVTLSCSPISGHRSVSWYQQTPGQGLQFLFEYFSETQRNKGNFPGRFSGRQFSNSRSEMNVSTLELGDSALYLCASSLQPTYEQYFGPGTRLTVT.

This clone was found once. The chain employs TRBV6-4 and TRBJ1-5; possibly TRBD1 for D (6 bases). Trimming took 3 bases from V and 7 from J, leaving 13 bases between them. The CDR3 is 14 residues long. Looked up from germline, CDR1 is MRHNA and CDR2 is SNTAGT. The CDR3 nucleotides read TGTGCCAGCAGTGATCAGGGTGGGGGCCAGCCCCAGCATTTT. This translates into CASSDQGGGQPQHF.

The chain joins TRBV4-2 to TRBJ1-4; no reliable D call. The CDR3 sequence is 16 residues long. V lost 0 bases and J lost 5, with 13 bases in between. The V gene's germline CDR1 is LGHNA and CDR2 YNFKEQ. Written as DNA, the CDR3 is TGTGCCAGCAGCCAAGATCCCGGGAACCCGAATGAAAAACTGTTTTTT. Protein sequence: CASSQDPGNPNEKLFF.

A single count supports this clone. V usage is TRBV27 and J usage is TRBJ2-6; D is perhaps TRBD1 or TRBD2 (5 bases each). The V and J ends lost 7 bases and 2 bases respectively, with 12 bases between them. The CDR3 runs 15 residues. The V gene's germline CDR1 is MNHEY and CDR2 SMNVEV (reference sequence). The CDR3 loop is CASKSMGPGANVLTF. CDR3 nucleotide sequence: TGTGCCAGCAAATCTATGGGACCTGGGGCCAACGTCCTGACTTTC.

V gene TRBV4-3 combines with J gene TRBJ1-5, with a tentative D call TRBD1 (5 bases). Per the germline V gene, CDR1 is LGHNA and CDR2 is YSLEER. The CDR3 is 16 amino acids. The germline V and J ends were trimmed by 0 bases and 1 base, with 10 bases remaining between them. CDR3 nucleotides: TGCGCCAGCAGCCAAGACTGGGGGAGAAGCAATCAGCCCCAGCATTTT. Translating gives CASSQDWGRSNQPQHF.

The V gene is TRBV28, the J gene TRBJ1-1, with 7 bases aligning to TRBD1. CDR1 MDHEN and CDR2 SYDVKM come from the germline V gene. CDR3 length: 13 amino acids. V shed 6 bases, J shed 5 bases, and the junction held 6 bases outside the gene matches. As DNA, the CDR3 is TGTGCCAGCAGAGAGACAGGGCGTACTGAAGCTTTCTTT. It yields the protein CASRETGRTEAFF.

This clone was detected only once. This chain uses TRBV6-5 with TRBJ1-3, with no clear D. Trimming took off 8 bases at V and 2 bases at J, with 13 bases between the two ends. Germline V gene data show CDR1 as MNHEY and CDR2 as SVGAGI. This CDR3 comprises 14 residues. The CDR3 bases are TGTGCCAGCGGGAGGAGGGCGGCTGGAAACACCATATATTTT. Translating it yields CASGRRAAGNTIYF.

The V and J genes are TRBV7-9 and TRBJ1-4; D is perhaps TRBD1 (5 bases). Germline V gene data show CDR1 as SEHNR and CDR2 as FQNEAQ (reference sequence). There are 16 residues in the CDR3. V lost 5 bases, J lost 0 bases, and 13 bases lay in between. The CDR3 region is CASSPPGHSTNEKLFF. Written as DNA, the CDR3 is TGTGCCAGCAGCCCACCCGGACATTCAACTAATGAAAAACTGTTTTTT. The whole variable domain, filled in from reference TRBV7-9 and TRBJ1-4, reads DTGVSQNPRHKITKRGQNVTFRCDPISEHNRLYWYRQTLGQGPEFLTYFQNEAQLEKSRLLSDRFSAERPKGSFSTLEIQRTEQGDSAMYLCASSPPGHSTNEKLFFGSGTQLSVL.

This chain connects TRBV6-2 or TRBV6-3 to TRBJ2-4, with TRBD1 as a possible D gene (6 bases). Deletions cut 5 bases from V and 8 bases from J, with 7 bases between. The CDR3 covers 11 residues. Per germline, CDR1 MNHEY and CDR2 SVGEGT. The CDR3 is CASSQGYIQYF. The CDR3 nucleotides are TGTGCCAGCAGTCAGGGGTACATTCAGTACTTC.

The rearrangement joins TRBV30 to TRBJ1-1; D perhaps matches TRBD1 (5 bases). The germline V gene encodes CDR1 GTSNPN and CDR2 SVGIG (reference sequence). V was clipped by 0 bases and J by 11 bases, with 13 bases between them. The CDR3 is 12 residues long. CDR3 protein: CAWSVPRTRAFF. The CDR3 bases are TGTGCCTGGAGTGTACCCAGGACAAGGGCTTTCTTT.

The V gene is TRBV24-1, the J gene TRBJ1-2; 7 nucleotides match TRBD1. V was pared by 3 bases and J by 7 bases, with 4 bases of the junction left unmatched. Germline V gives CDR1 KGHDR, CDR2 SFDVKD. This CDR3 region has 13 residues. CDR3 DNA sequence: TGTGCCACCAGTGATCCCCAGGGGGGTGGCTACACCTTC. The encoded protein is CATSDPQGGGYTF.

This rearrangement joins TRBV11-3 to TRBJ1-1; D may be TRBD1 (6 bases). The germline V gene encodes CDR1 SGHNT and CDR2 YENEEA. The CDR3 length is 15 residues. The V gene lost 2 bases and the J gene lost 0 bases, with 10 bases spanning the gap. The CDR3 DNA reads as TGTGCCAGCAGCTTAACCGGGGGGCTGAACACTGAAGCTTTCTTT. Its translation: CASSLTGGLNTEAFF.

With respect to this clone: Other DNA sequences within the sample encode an identical CDR3. V is TRBV28 and J is TRBJ2-2; D unclear. The CDR3 is made up of 12 amino acids. Looked up from germline, CDR1 is MDHEN and CDR2 is SYDVKM. The V end was cut by 5 bases, the J end by 2 bases, with 3 bases between. CDR3 loop: CASSTNTGELFF. In DNA form, the CDR3 reads TGTGCCAGCAGTACAAACACCGGGGAGCTGTTTTTT.

This rearrangement joins TRBV3-1 (or the pseudogene TRBV3-2) to TRBJ2-2, with 9 bases lining up with TRBD2. V lost 4 bases, J lost 6 bases, and 9 bases stayed unmatched. CDR1 LGHDT and CDR2 YNNKEL come from the germline V gene (reference sequence). The CDR3 loop spans 16 amino acids. Written as DNA, the CDR3 is TGTGCCAGCAGCCCCTATTCCGGGACTAGCCCCGGGGAGCTGTTTTTT. Protein product: CASSPYSGTSPGELFF.

The chain uses TRBV5-5 and TRBJ2-7; D unclear. CDR1 is SGHKS, CDR2 YYEKEE, per germline (reference sequence). The ends were cut back, 0 bases at V and 6 bases at J, with 4 bases in the middle. The CDR3 totals 11 residues. CDR3 nucleotides: TGTGCCAGCAGCTTGGGGGGCGAGCAGTACTTC. Translation: CASSLGGEQYF.

The V and J genes are TRBV5-1 and TRBJ2-1; D is unresolved. Germline CDR1 reads SGHRS; CDR2 reads YFSETQ. The ends were cut back, 1 base at V and 0 bases at J, with 8 bases in the middle. The CDR3 consists of 15 residues. This CDR3 is CASSLLQSSYNEQFF. The CDR3 region has the DNA TGCGCCAGCAGCTTGCTTCAGAGCTCCTACAATGAGCAGTTCTTC. The entire variable domain, with the rest obtained from reference TRBV5-1 and TRBJ2-1, is as follows: KAGVTQTPRYLIKTRGQQVTLSCSPISGHRSVSWYQQTPGQGLQFLFEYFSETQRNKGNFPGRFSGRQFSNSRSEMNVSTLELGDSALYLCASSLLQSSYNEQFFGPGTRLTVL.

This clone appeared a few times. The chain is built from TRBV7-3 and TRBJ1-2, with D possibly TRBD1 on 6 matching bases. Germline-derived CDR1 and CDR2 are SGHTA and FQGTGA. Trimming left V 1 base short and J 2 bases short, with 17 bases between. This CDR3 contains 17 residues. The CDR3 nucleotides read TGTGCCAGCAGCTTAATCAGGGACACGACAGAGAACTATGGCTACACCTTC. The encoded protein is CASSLIRDTTENYGYTF.

J is TRBJ1-1 and V is TRBV9, with D perhaps matching TRBD1 (6 bases). The length of the CDR3 is 14 residues. V was clipped by 3 bases and J by 1 base, with 10 bases between them. The V gene's germline CDR1 is SGDLS and CDR2 YYNGEE. The CDR3 reads CASSAQTGNTEAFF. CDR3 coding DNA: TGTGCCAGCAGCGCTCAGACAGGGAACACTGAAGCTTTCTTT.

The chain carries TRBV27 and TRBJ1-2; D gene unclear. Germline values: CDR1 MNHEY, CDR2 SMNVEV (reference sequence). The CDR3 extends over 13 amino acids. Trimming stripped 2 bases from V and 5 bases from J, with 9 bases between. The DNA for the CDR3 is TGTGCCAGCAGTTTAGGCACTGGGTATGGCTACACCTTC. Its protein is CASSLGTGYGYTF.

This CDR3 is CASSLAGTVDEKLFF. The CDR3 DNA reads TGTGCCAGCAGCTTGGCGGGGACAGTCGATGAAAAACTGTTTTTT. The rearrangement joins TRBV5-4 to TRBJ1-4; TRBD1 matches 7 bases. Germline CDR1 and CDR2: SGHNT and YYREEE (reference sequence). Trimming cost V 0 bases and J 6 bases; bases outside gene matches: 5. The CDR3 runs 15 residues.

This clone is a singleton in its sample. The chain joins TRBV9 to TRBJ2-4; the match to TRBD2 covers 10 bases. From germline, CDR1 is SGDLS and CDR2 YYNGEE. J lost 0 bases, V lost 4 bases, and 10 bases had no gene match. The CDR3 length is 18 residues. As DNA, the CDR3 is TGTGCCAGCAGCCCCTGGACTAGCGGAAGGGAAGCCAAAAACATTCAGTACTTC. It translates to CASSPWTSGREAKNIQYF.

V is TRBV27 and J is TRBJ1-5; D uncertain. This CDR3 comprises 15 residues. The V gene's germline CDR1 is MNHEY and CDR2 SMNVEV (reference sequence). Trimming removed 2 bases at V and 0 bases at J, with 8 bases between. CDR3 amino acids: CASSLQPDSNQPQHF. CDR3 sequence (DNA): TGTGCCAGCAGTTTACAGCCGGATAGCAATCAGCCCCAGCATTTT.

J is TRBJ2-4 and V is TRBV4-3, with 9 bases matching TRBD1. The germline gives CDR1 LGHNA, CDR2 YSLEER. The CDR3 spans 16 residues. V lost 4 bases, J lost 1 base, and 5 bases stayed unmatched. The CDR3 DNA reads as TGCGCCAGCAGCCGGGACAGGGAGAGGGCCAAAAACATTCAGTACTTC. Residues: CASSRDRERAKNIQYF.

The chain is built from TRBV2 and TRBJ2-7; 7 nucleotides line up with TRBD1. The CDR3 runs 14 residues. The germline CDR1 and CDR2 sequences are SNHLY and FYNNEI. After removal of 3 bases from V and 0 bases from J, the junction contained 2 bases not matched to a gene. The CDR3 region is CASSEQGDSYEQYF. The DNA of the CDR3 is TGTGCCAGCAGTGAGCAGGGGGACTCCTACGAGCAGTACTTC.

By its share, this clone is medium-sized (0.01 to 0.1%). The chain couples TRBV5-5 to TRBJ2-1, with D hard to call. Trimming stripped 3 bases from V and 6 bases from J, with 4 bases between. CDR3 length equals 11 residues. The germline CDR1 and CDR2 sequences are SGHKS and YYEKEE (reference sequence). CDR3 protein: CASSWGNEQFF. In nucleotides, the CDR3 is TGTGCCAGCAGCTGGGGCAATGAGCAGTTCTTC.

The chain couples TRBV7-2 to TRBJ2-1, with 9 bases fitting TRBD1. With 4 bases clipped from V and 3 bases from J, the junction kept 4 bases outside the gene matches. The CDR3 is 15 residues long. Germline-derived CDR1 and CDR2 are SGHTA and FQGNSA. The CDR3 DNA reads TGTGCCAGCAGCTCAGGACAGGGGAACTACAATGAGCAGTTCTTC. This encodes CASSSGQGNYNEQFF.

The V gene is TRBV5-1, the J gene TRBJ2-3; 9 bases map to TRBD2. The CDR3 sequence is 14 residues long. The V gene end was trimmed by 2 bases and the J gene end by 4 bases; junction bases not matched to a gene: 2. The germline V gene has CDR1 SGHRS and CDR2 YFSETQ. In DNA, the CDR3 is TGCGCCAGCAGCTTAGGGACTAGCCCAGATACGCAGTATTTT. This gives the protein CASSLGTSPDTQYF.